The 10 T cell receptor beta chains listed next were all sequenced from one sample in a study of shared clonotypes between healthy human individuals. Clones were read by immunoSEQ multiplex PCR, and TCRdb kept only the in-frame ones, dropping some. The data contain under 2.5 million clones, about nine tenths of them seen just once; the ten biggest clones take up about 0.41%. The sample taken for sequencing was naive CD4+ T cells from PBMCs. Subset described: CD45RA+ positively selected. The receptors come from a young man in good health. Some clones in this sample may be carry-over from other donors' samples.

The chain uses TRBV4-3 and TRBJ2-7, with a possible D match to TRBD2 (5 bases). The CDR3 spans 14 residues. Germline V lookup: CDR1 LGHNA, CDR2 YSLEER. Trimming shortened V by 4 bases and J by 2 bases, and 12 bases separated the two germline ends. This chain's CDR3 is CASSRRRSTYEQYF. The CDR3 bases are TGCGCCAGCAGCCGGAGGCGGAGTACCTACGAGCAGTACTTC.

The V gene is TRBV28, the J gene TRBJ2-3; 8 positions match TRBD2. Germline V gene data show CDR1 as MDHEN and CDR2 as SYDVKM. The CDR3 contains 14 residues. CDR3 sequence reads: CGVRSGGITDTQYF. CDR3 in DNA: TGTGGGGTAAGGTCGGGAGGGATCACAGATACGCAGTATTTT.

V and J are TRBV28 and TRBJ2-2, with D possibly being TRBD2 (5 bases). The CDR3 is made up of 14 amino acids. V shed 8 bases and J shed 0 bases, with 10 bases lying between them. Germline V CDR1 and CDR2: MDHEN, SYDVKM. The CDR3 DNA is TGTGCCAGCTTCCGGACTCCGAACACCGGGGAGCTGTTTTTT. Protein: CASFRTPNTGELFF.

CDR3 protein: CASSTGGGRADNEQFF. In DNA, the CDR3 is TGCGCCAGCAGCACTGGGGGCGGGAGGGCCGACAATGAGCAGTTCTTC. The V and J genes are TRBV5-1 and TRBJ2-1; 9 bases align to TRBD2. J was trimmed by 5 bases and V by 4 bases; bases with no gene match: 10. The CDR3 has 16 amino acids. Looked up from germline, CDR1 is SGHRS and CDR2 is YFSETQ.

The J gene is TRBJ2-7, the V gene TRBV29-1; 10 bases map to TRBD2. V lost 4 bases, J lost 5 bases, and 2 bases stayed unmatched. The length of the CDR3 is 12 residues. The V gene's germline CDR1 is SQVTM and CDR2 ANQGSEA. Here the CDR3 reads CSVVSGRHEQYF. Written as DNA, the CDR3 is TGCAGCGTTGTTAGCGGGAGGCACGAGCAGTACTTC.

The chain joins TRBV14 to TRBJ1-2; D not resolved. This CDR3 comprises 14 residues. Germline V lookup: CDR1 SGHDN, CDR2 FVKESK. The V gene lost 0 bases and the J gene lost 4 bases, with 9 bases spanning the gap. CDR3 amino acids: CASSQDELPYGYTF. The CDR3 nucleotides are TGTGCCAGCAGCCAAGATGAGCTCCCCTATGGCTACACCTTC.

The CDR3 coding sequence is TGTGCCAGCAGTTTATCCTATCAGCCCCAGCATTTT. The encoded protein is CASSLSYQPQHF. This chain joins TRBV27 and TRBJ1-5, with D uncertain. V lost 0 bases to trimming and J lost 5 bases, with 2 bases between them. The CDR3 runs to 12 residues. Germline CDR1 and CDR2: MNHEY and SMNVEV (reference sequence).

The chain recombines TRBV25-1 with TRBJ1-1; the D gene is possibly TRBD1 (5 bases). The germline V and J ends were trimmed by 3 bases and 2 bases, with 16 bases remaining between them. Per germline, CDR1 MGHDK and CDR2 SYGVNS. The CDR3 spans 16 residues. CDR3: CASSEGERAVNTEAFF. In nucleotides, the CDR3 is TGTGCCAGCAGTGAGGGGGAGAGAGCTGTAAACACTGAAGCTTTCTTT.

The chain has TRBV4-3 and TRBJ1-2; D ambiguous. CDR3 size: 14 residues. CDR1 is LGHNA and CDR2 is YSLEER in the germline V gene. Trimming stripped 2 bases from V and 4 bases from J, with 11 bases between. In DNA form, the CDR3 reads TGCGCCAGCAGCCAACTTTCGGGTGGCTATGGCTACACCTTC. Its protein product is CASSQLSGGYGYTF.

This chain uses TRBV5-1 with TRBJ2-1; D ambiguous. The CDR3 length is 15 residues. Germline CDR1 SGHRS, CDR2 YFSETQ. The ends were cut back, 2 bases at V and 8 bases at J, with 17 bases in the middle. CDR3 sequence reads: CASSLNRRAEDEQFF. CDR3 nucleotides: TGCGCCAGCAGCTTAAACCGTCGAGCAGAGGATGAGCAGTTCTTC.